This TCR beta chain stems from a study of blood T cell repertoires in COVID-19 (dated by TCRdb to about 2020). Concerning the study at large: Samples covering the acute and convalescent phases of COVID-19 were provided by collaborators in the United States, Italy and Spain. The prospective study material was composed of cDNA or gDNA derived from T cells, B-cell-depleted T cells, or PBMCs. The dataset comprised deeply sampled blood TCRbeta repertoires from subjects exposed to, actively infected with, or recovered from COVID-19. The repertoires were released in a freely available public database meant as a resource for research on the immune response to SARS-CoV-2. Samples were obtained from the ongoing ImmuneRACE study (first 160 participants) and from 1,254 subjects provided by 6 global collaborators. A de-identified subject ID, COVID-19 status, age in years and sex were almost always included in the sample metadata. Where available, HLA class I and class II types were taken from metadata supplied by the sample provider and were not determined by assay-based typing. Findings and caveats that apply to the study as a whole: The quantity of clinical and demographic metadata differed by source and by participant and was supplied without curation.

As for this clone: This clone's antigen is unknown. No base quality values were provided; no much bigger clone lies one nucleotide off.

TCRbeta CDR3 regions were amplified from genomic DNA by means of the immunoSEQ Assay, a bias-controlled multiplex PCR. From the authors' description of their analysis: Nucleated cell counts per sample were estimated from amplification of reference gene primers within the assay. Sequence reads were collapsed and filtered to measure the absolute abundance of every unique TCRbeta CDR3 rearrangement. For each sample, productive Simpson clonality was calculated as the square root of Simpson's diversity index over productive rearrangements. TCRdb took this table from immuneACCESS and kept in-frame rearrangements with V and J called. Such tables lack part of the clones; where checked against another copy, unresolved V genes explain under half of the gap, and the rest is unexplained. V, J and clone size were drawn from that table, and D and trimming were deduced from the DNA. The sample table records roughly 180,000 clones; roughly 85% of these occur just once. The biggest ten clones account for roughly 8.2% of the sample.

The CDR3 spans 14 residues, from the cysteine through the phenylalanine. The retained sequence is limited to the CDR3, 42 bases, with the frame set at the first base. V is pruned by 4 bases and J by 2 bases, leaving 3 bases of the junction without a gene match. Whole blood was collected in K2EDTA tubes by collaborating institutions according to the institutions' own protocols. Collaborator samples were shipped for TCRbeta analysis as frozen whole blood, isolated PBMCs, or DNA extracted from either sample type. This receptor was obtained from a woman aged 55-70 years with acute or convalescent COVID-19. Sequencing was carried out using peripheral blood. In this chain, TRBV5-3 is recombined with TRBJ1-2, with 9 bases in between that match TRBD1. Being an ORF, TRBV5-3 has a function that is uncertain. The sequenced DNA is TGTGCCAGAAGCGCCGACAGGGGGAACTATGGCTACACCTTC. It codes for CARSADRGNYGYTF.